The entry below describes one T cell receptor (beta chain). Its antigen is as yet unknown. The data originate from a study of T cells after yellow fever vaccination. Germline V gives CDR1 MDHEN, CDR2 SYDVKM. CDR3 size: 13 residues. The V segment lost 6 bases and the J segment 7 bases; nucleotides outside the gene matches: 6. Whole-study findings and limits: Few clonotypes appeared in both CD4 and CD8 compartments.

One entry per CDR3 protein, called by TCRdb with MiXCR from the 5' RACE reads. This sample has 250,000 to 300,000 distinct CDR3 sequences, with around 10% found just once. The TCR originated in a man aged 18-30 years who received the YFV17D yellow fever vaccine. The sample consisted of CD4+ T cells sorted from PBMCs, taken 5 days after the yellow fever booster vaccination. The rearrangement links TRBV28 to TRBJ2-4, with TRBD1 matching 7 bases. The CDR3 reads CASRDDRVNIQYF. CDR3 DNA sequence: TGTGCCAGCAGGGACGACAGGGTGAACATTCAGTACTTC. Full variable domain (missing parts from reference TRBV28 and TRBJ2-4): DVKVTQSSRYLVKRTGEKVFLECVQDMDHENMFWYRQDPGLGLRLIYFSYDVKMKEKGDIPEGYSVSREKKERFSLILESASTNQTSMYLCASRDDRVNIQYFGAGTRLSVL.